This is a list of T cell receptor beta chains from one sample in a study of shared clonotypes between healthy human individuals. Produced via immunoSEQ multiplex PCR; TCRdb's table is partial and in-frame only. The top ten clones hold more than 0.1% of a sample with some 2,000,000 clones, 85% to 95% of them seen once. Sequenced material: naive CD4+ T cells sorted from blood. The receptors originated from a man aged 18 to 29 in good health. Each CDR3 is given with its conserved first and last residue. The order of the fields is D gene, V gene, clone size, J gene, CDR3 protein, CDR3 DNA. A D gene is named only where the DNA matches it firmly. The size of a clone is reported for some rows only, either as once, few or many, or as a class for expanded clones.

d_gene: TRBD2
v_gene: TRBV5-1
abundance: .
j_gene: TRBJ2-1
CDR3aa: CASGLADRYNEQFF
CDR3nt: TGCGCCAGCGGACTAGCGGACCGATACAATGAGCAGTTCTTC

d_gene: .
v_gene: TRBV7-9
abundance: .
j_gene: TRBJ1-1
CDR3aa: CASSFGREKAFF
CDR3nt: TGTGCCAGCAGCTTCGGGCGGGAAAAAGCTTTCTTT

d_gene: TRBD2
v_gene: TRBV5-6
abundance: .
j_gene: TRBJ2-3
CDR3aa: CASSFRAGGPSDTQYF
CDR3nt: TGTGCCAGCAGCTTCAGAGCGGGGGGGCCGTCAGATACGCAGTATTTT

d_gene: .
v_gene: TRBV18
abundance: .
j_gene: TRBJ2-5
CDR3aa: CASSLGQPQETQYF
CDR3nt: TGTGCCAGCTCACTGGGACAACCACAAGAGACCCAGTACTTC

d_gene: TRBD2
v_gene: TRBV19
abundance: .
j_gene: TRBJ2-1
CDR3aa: CASSVGTSGHHNEQFF
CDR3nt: TGTGCCAGTAGTGTCGGGACTAGCGGGCACCACAATGAGCAGTTCTTC

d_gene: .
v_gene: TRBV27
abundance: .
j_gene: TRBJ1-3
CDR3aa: CASSAQISGNTIYF
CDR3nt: TGTGCCAGCAGTGCGCAGATCTCTGGAAACACCATATATTTT

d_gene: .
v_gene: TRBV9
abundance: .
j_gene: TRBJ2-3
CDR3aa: CASSVATDRTTDTQYF
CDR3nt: TGTGCCAGCAGCGTAGCTACGGACAGAACTACAGATACGCAGTATTTT

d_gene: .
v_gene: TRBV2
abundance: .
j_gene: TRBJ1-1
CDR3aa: CASNERDYEAFF
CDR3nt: TGTGCCAGCAACGAGAGGGACTATGAAGCTTTCTTT

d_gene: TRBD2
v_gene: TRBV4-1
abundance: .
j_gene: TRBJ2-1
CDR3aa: CASSRAGTRAYNEQFF
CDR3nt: TGCGCCAGCAGCCGCGCCGGGACTAGGGCCTACAATGAGCAGTTCTTC

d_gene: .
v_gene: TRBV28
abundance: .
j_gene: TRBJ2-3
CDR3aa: CASSSPGFDTQYF
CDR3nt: TGTGCCAGCAGTTCCCCAGGGTTTGATACGCAGTATTTT

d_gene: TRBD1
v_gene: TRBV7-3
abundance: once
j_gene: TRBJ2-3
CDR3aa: CASSLQGALNTQYF
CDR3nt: TGTGCCAGCAGCTTACAGGGGGCCCTTAATACGCAGTATTTT

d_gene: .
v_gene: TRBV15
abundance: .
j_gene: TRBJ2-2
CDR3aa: CATSRAGELFF
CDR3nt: TGTGCCACCAGCAGAGCCGGGGAGCTGTTTTTT

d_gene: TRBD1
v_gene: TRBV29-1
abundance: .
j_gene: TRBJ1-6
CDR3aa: CSVGDRDNSPLHF
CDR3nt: TGCAGCGTTGGGGACAGGGATAATTCACCCCTCCACTTT

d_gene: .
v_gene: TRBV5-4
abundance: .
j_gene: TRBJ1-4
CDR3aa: CASSADSATNEKLFF
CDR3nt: TGTGCCAGCAGCGCGGACAGTGCAACTAATGAAAAACTGTTTTTT

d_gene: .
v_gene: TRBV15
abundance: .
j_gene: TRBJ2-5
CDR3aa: CATSSRWGETQYF
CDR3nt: TGTGCCACCAGCTCCCGTTGGGGAGAGACCCAGTACTTC

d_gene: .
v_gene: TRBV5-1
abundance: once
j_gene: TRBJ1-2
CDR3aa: CASSGGLDYGYTF
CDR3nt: TGCGCCAGCAGCGGGGGGCTGGACTATGGCTACACCTTC

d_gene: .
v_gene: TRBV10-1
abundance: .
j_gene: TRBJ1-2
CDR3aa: CASSERAGYGYTF
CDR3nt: TGCGCCAGCAGTGAGAGGGCTGGTTATGGCTACACCTTC